The clone carrying this TCR beta chain was picked up one time. In germline, CDR1 is MDHEN, CDR2 SYDVKM. Between the trimmed V and J ends, which lost 7 bases and 2 bases, there was a span of 11 bases. The CDR3 covers 14 residues. Enrollment of patients from Seattle took place during active infection, with longitudinal follow-up. This record belongs to a study of blood T cell repertoires in COVID-19. Whole-study context: Acute-phase and convalescent COVID-19 samples originated in the United States, Italy and Spain.

The assay was immunoSEQ multiplex PCR, and TCRdb's table has in-frame clones only and misses some. Of 250,000 to 300,000 clones detected, around 89% appear once; the ten largest clones hold just under 6.5%. Source material: peripheral blood. The clonotype comes from a woman aged 50 to 60 with COVID-19, enrolled during active disease. The J gene is TRBJ2-2, the V gene TRBV28; possibly TRBD1 for D (6 bases). CDR3 sequence: CASIWGTNTGELFF. CDR3 bases: TGTGCCAGCATTTGGGGGACAAACACCGGGGAGCTGTTTTTT.